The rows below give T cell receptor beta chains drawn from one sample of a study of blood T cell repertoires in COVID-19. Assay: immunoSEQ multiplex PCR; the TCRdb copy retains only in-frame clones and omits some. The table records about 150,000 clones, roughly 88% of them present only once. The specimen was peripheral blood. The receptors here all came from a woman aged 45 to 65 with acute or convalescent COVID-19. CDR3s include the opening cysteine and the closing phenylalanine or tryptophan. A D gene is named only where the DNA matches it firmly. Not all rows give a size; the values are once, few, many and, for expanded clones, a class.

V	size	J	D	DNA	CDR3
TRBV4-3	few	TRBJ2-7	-	TGCGCCAGCAGCCAAGTTGCAGACTACTCCTACGAGCAGTACTTC	CASSQVADYSYEQYF
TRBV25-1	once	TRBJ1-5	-	TGTGCCAGCAGTGGCCCGGGGTCGCCCCAGCATTTT	CASSGPGSPQHF
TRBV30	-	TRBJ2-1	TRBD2	TGTGCCTGGGGGGGACTAGCGGGAGTAGGAAATGAGCAGTTCTTC	CAWGGLAGVGNEQFF
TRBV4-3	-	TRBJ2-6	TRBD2	TGCGCCAGCAGCCCCGGGACTAGAGCTTCTGGGGCCAACGTCCTGACTTTC	CASSPGTRASGANVLTF
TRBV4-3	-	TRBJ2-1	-	TGCGCCAGCAGCCAAGATGCACAGGTCTTATTAGGGGCGCAGTTCTTC	CASSQDAQVLLGAQFF
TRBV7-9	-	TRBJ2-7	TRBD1	TGTGCCAGCAGCCCGACAGGGGACCACGAGCAGTACTTC	CASSPTGDHEQYF
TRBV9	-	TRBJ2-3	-	TGTGCCAGCAGCGTAGCGGGTTTTTATCTTGATACGCAGTATTTT	CASSVAGFYLDTQYF
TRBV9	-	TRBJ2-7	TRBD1	TGTGCCAGCAGCGTGGGACAGGGGCGCAACGAGCAGTACTTC	CASSVGQGRNEQYF
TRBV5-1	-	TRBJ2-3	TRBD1	TGCGCCAGCAGCTACGGACAGGGGACTGGCTCTAGCACAGATACGCAGTATTTT	CASSYGQGTGSSTDTQYF
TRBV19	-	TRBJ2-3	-	TGTGCCAGTAGTATCCGACAGACAGCGACCACAGATACGCAGTATTTT	CASSIRQTATTDTQYF
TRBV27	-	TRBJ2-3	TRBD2	TGTGCCAGCAGCTTACCTAGCGGGAGGTGGCAGGGTACGCAGTATTTT	CASSLPSGRWQGTQYF
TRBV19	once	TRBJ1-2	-	TGTGCCAGTAGTTACAGGGCCTCCTATGGCTACACCTTC	CASSYRASYGYTF
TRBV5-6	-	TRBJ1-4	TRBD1	TGTGCCAGCAGCCCCCGCGACAGGGATAATGAAAAACTGTTTTTT	CASSPRDRDNEKLFF
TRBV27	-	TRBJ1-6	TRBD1	TGTGCCAGCAGTTCCGGACCGGGACAGGGTTGGTCACCCCTCCACTTT	CASSSGPGQGWSPLHF
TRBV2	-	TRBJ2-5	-	TGTGCCAGCAAGACAAATCAAGAGACCCAGTACTTC	CASKTNQETQYF
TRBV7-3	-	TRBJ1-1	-	TGTGCCAGCAGCTGGAGCAGGGATGGCACTGAAGCTTTCTTT	CASSWSRDGTEAFF
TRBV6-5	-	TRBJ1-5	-	TGTGCCAGCAGTTATGGCCTGGACAGCCCCAATCAGCCCCAGCATTTT	CASSYGLDSPNQPQHF
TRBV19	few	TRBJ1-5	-	TGTGCCAGTAGCCTTATAGGCGGTAATCAGCCCCAGCATTTT	CASSLIGGNQPQHF
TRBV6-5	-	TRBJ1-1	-	TGTGCCAGCAGTTACTCGACTTGGGGCATTGGCACTGAAGCTTTCTTT	CASSYSTWGIGTEAFF
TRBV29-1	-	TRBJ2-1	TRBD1	TGCAGCACCGGGACAGGGGTTGAGCAGTTCTTC	CSTGTGVEQFF
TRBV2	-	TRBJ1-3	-	TGTGCCAGCATGGGAGATTCCGGAAACACCATATATTTT	CASMGDSGNTIYF
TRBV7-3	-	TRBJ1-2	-	TGTGCCAGCAGCTTAACCCCTAGCACAGGGAAGAATGGCTACACCTTC	CASSLTPSTGKNGYTF
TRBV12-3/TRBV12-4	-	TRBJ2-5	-	TGTGCCAGCAGTGGACAGAGCCAAGAGACCCAGTACTTC	CASSGQSQETQYF
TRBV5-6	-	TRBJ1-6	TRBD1	TGTGCCAGTCTTTCCCGATACCAGGGGGGACGGTCACCCCTCCACTTT	CASLSRYQGGRSPLHF
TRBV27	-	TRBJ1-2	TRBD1	TGTGCCAGCAGTTTCCTGGGACAGGGCAACAACTATGGCTACACCTTC	CASSFLGQGNNYGYTF
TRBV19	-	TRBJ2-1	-	TGTGCCAGTAGTAGGACTAATATTTACAATGAGCAGTTCTTC	CASSRTNIYNEQFF
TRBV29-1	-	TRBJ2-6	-	TGCAGCGTTGAATTAGGGAGCTCTGGGGCCAACGTCCTGACTTTC	CSVELGSSGANVLTF
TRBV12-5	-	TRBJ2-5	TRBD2	TGTGCTAGTGCCCCGGGACTAGCGGGAGATGGGGAGACCCAGTACTTC	CASAPGLAGDGETQYF
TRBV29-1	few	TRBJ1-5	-	TGCAGCGTTGAAGAAGGGGAGGGTCAGCCCCAGCATTTT	CSVEEGEGQPQHF
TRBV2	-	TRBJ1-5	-	TGTGCCAGCAGTGAAAGGGGTAGCAATCAGCCCCAGCATTTT	CASSERGSNQPQHF
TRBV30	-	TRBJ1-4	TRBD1	TGTGCCTGGAGTGGAGGGACAGGGGGTGGGGATGAAAAACTGTTTTTT	CAWSGGTGGGDEKLFF
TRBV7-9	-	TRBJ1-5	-	TGTGCCAGCAGCTTTTCTCCCAGCAATCAGCCCCAGCATTTT	CASSFSPSNQPQHF
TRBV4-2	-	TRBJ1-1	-	TGTGCCAGCAGCCAAGATGCAGGGTTAGGCACTGAAGCTTTCTTT	CASSQDAGLGTEAFF
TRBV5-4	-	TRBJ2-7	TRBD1	TGTGCCAGCAGCATAGGGACAGGGGCCTCGGACGAGCAGTACTTC	CASSIGTGASDEQYF
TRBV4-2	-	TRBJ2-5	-	TGTGCCAGCAGCCAAGATCCAACGCCGGGGACCCAGTACTTC	CASSQDPTPGTQYF
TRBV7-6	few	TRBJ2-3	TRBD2	TGTGCCAGCAGCTCCCTCCTAGCGGGTCAGAACACAGATACGCAGTATTTT	CASSSLLAGQNTDTQYF
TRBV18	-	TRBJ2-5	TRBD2	TGTGCCAGCTCATCCTACCAACCGACTAGCGTAAAAGAGACCCAGTACTTC	CASSSYQPTSVKETQYF
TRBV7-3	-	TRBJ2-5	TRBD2	TGTGCCAGCAGCCAGGGACTAGCTGGGGAGACCCAGTACTTC	CASSQGLAGETQYF
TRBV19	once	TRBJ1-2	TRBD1	TGTGCCAGTAGGAACGGACAGGGGGTCTATGGCTACACCTTC	CASRNGQGVYGYTF
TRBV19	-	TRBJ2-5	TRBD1	TGTGCCAGTAGTCCCCCTGGGACAGCCGAGACCCAGTACTTC	CASSPPGTAETQYF
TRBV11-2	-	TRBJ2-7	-	TGTGCCAGCAGCAGAACCCTAGCCAGGCAGGGGCACTACTACGAGCAGTACTTC	CASSRTLARQGHYYEQYF
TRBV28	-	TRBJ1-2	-	TGTGCCAGTAGTTACCGGGTTGACTATGGCTACACCTTC	CASSYRVDYGYTF
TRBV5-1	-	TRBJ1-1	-	TGCGCCAGCAGCTTGTTTGGAGAGAACACTGAAGCTTTCTTT	CASSLFGENTEAFF
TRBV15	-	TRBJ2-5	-	TGTGCCACCAGCAGAGGCGAAGAGACCCAGTACTTC	CATSRGEETQYF
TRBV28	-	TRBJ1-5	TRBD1	TGTGCCAGCAGACAGGGGGTACAGCCCCAGCATTTT	CASRQGVQPQHF
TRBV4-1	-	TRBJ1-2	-	TGCGCCAGCAGCCAAGCGGCGGCCTTCTATGGCTACACCTTC	CASSQAAAFYGYTF
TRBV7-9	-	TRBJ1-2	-	TGTGCCAGCAGCTTCAGGGCCTATGGCTACACCTTC	CASSFRAYGYTF
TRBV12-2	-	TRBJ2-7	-	TGTGCAAGTCGCTCAAACCAGAGTGGACAGGCGCTTTACGAGCAGTACTTC	CASRSNQSGQALYEQYF
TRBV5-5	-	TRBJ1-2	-	TGTGCCAGCAGCTTCCAGACAGCTGGCTACACCTTC	CASSFQTAGYTF
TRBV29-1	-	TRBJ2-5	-	TGCAGCGTTGAAGATCGACAGTCGTACCAAGAGACCCAGTACTTC	CSVEDRQSYQETQYF